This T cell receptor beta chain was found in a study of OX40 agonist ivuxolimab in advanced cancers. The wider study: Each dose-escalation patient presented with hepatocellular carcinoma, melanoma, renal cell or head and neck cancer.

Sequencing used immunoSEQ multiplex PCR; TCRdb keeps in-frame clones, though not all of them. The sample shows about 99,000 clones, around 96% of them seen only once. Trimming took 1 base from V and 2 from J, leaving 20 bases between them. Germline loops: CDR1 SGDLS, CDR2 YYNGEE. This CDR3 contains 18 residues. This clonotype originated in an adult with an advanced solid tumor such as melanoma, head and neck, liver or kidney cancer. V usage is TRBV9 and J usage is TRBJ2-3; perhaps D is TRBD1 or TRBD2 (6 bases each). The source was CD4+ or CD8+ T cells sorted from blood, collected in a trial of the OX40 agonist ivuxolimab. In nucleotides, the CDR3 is TGTGCCAGCAGCGTAAAGGGAGGTGGGACACTACCCACAGATACGCAGTATTTT. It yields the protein CASSVKGGGTLPTDTQYF.